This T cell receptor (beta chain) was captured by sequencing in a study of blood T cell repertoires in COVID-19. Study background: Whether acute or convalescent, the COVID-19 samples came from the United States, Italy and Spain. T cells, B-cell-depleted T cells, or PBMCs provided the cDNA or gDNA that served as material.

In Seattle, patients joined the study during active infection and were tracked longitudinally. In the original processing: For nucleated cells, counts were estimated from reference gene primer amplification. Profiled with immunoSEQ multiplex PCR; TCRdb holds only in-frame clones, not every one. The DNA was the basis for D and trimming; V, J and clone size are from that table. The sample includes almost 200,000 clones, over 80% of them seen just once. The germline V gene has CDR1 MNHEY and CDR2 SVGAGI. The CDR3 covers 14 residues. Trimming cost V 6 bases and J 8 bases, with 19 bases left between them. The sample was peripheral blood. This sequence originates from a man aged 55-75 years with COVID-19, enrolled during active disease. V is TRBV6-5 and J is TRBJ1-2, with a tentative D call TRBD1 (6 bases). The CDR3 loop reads CASSPREYTGGYTF. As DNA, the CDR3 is TGTGCCAGCAGCCCCAGGGAGTACACAGGGGGCTACACCTTC.